This T cell receptor beta chain was recorded in a study of shared T cell receptors in the human thymus. Germline values: CDR1 SQVTM, CDR2 ANQGSEA. Trimming took 1 base from V and 5 from J, leaving 11 bases between them. The CDR3 has 13 residues. The method was immunoSEQ multiplex PCR; TCRdb's version includes in-frame clones alone and lacks a portion of them. The sample contains approximately 490,000 clones, about 80% of which appear only once. These data were also filed under a second study, of human thymus T cells. From that paper: Resected material from corrective heart surgery provided the thymus tissue analysed. Usage of V and J genes appeared biased in thymic and blood repertoires. Unrelated individuals reportedly shared highly overlapping thymic TCR repertoires.

The sample was thymocytes. The TCR was taken from a boy under two years old with a congenital heart defect. V usage is TRBV29-1 and J usage is TRBJ1-2; D not resolved. The CDR3 sequence is CSVEASCTYGYTF. The CDR3 coding sequence is TGCAGCGTTGAAGCCAGTTGCACGTATGGCTACACCTTC.